The present entry profiles one T cell receptor (beta chain) with its context. This entry comes from a study of T cell responses to AZD1222 COVID-19 vaccine. Some clones are missing from TCRdb's copy, which holds only in-frame ones; the method was immunoSEQ multiplex PCR. The sample contains under 150,000 clones, approximately 90% of which appear only once. Germline CDR1 SGHDT, CDR2 YYEEEE. V lost 1 base to trimming and J lost 1 base; unmatched junction nucleotides: 8. The CDR3 extends over 18 amino acids. This specimen consisted of peripheral blood, obtained on day 0 of AZD1222 vaccination. The V gene is TRBV5-6, the J gene TRBJ1-5, with 10 bases aligning to TRBD1. The receptor was isolated from an adult in good health. CDR3 loop: CASSLTGQGPRSNQPQHF. The CDR3 DNA reads as TGTGCCAGCAGCTTGACGGGACAGGGGCCGCGCAGCAATCAGCCCCAGCATTTT.